The clone carrying this TCR beta chain was recorded only once. This sample is drawn from a study of OX40 agonist ivuxolimab in advanced cancers. Study-level background: Of the participants, approximately 44% had some prior anti-PD-1, anti-PD-L1 or anti-CTLA-4 therapy, which was allowed.

The protocol was immunoSEQ multiplex PCR, while the TCRdb copy is restricted to in-frame clones and leaves out a portion. The repertoire holds fewer than 85,000 clones, with around 81% as singletons. Trimming removed 4 bases from V and 8 bases from J, with 13 bases in between. The CDR3 is 13 residues long. CDR1 and CDR2 (germline): SGDLS, YYNGEE. This receptor was taken from an adult with an advanced solid tumor such as melanoma, head and neck, liver or kidney cancer. The sample in question was CD4+ or CD8+ T cells sorted from blood, obtained in a trial of the OX40 agonist ivuxolimab. The V call is TRBV9, the J call TRBJ2-1; no definite D call. This chain's CDR3 is CASSPTDRYEQFF. The CDR3 DNA follows: TGTGCCAGCAGCCCCACAGATCGCTATGAGCAGTTCTTC.